The rows below give T cell receptor beta chains drawn from one sample of a study of T-cell memory formation after mild COVID-19. TCRdb re-called the 5' RACE reads with MiXCR, one entry per CDR3 protein. Found here are over 150,000 distinct CDR3 sequences, approximately 17% of them singletons; the top ten hold approximately 4%. The sequencing sample was made of PBMCs or a T cell subset sorted from them (not recorded which). These receptors originate from a man aged 18-30 years who had mild COVID-19 (a few samples of this study predate the infection). Cell type and time point are not known. The CDR3 runs from the conserved cysteine through the conserved F or W. The D gene is left open where the match is weak. Size values are once, few and many counts, or a class for expanded clones, and some rows have none.

j_call d_call v_call clone_size cdr3_aa cdr3_nt
TRBJ1-5 . TRBV12-3/TRBV12-4 . CASSPDIPNQPQHF TGTGCCAGCTCACCGGACATACCGAATCAGCCCCAGCATTTT
TRBJ2-7 . TRBV5-6 . CASSLAVGEQYF TGTGCCAGCAGCTTGGCCGTGGGCGAGCAGTACTTC
TRBJ1-5 . TRBV20-1 few CSARDYPQTQHF TGCAGTGCTAGAGACTACCCGCAAACCCAGCATTTT
TRBJ2-1 . TRBV4-1 many CASSQEGFLYNEQFF TGCGCCAGCAGCCAGGAGGGATTCCTCTACAATGAGCAGTTCTTC
TRBJ2-3 . TRBV3-1 few CASRPSQADTQYF TGTGCCAGCAGGCCCTCACAGGCCGATACGCAGTATTTT
TRBJ2-1 TRBD2 TRBV19 . CASNAPGLVSNEQFF TGTGCCAGTAACGCCCCGGGACTAGTCTCCAATGAGCAGTTCTTC
TRBJ1-4 . TRBV6-5 few CASRGTDEKLFF TGTGCCAGCAGAGGGACCGACGAAAAACTGTTTTTT
TRBJ2-5 . TRBV5-1 few CASSPGPEETQYF TGCGCCAGCAGCCCTGGACCAGAAGAGACCCAGTACTTC
TRBJ2-1 . TRBV7-3 . CASSSSPAGNEQFF TGTGCCAGCAGCTCCAGCCCGGCCGGCAATGAGCAGTTCTTC
TRBJ1-4 . TRBV6-5 . CASSYSGRRKEKLFF TGTGCCAGCAGTTACTCTGGCCGAAGGAAGGAAAAACTGTTTTTT
TRBJ2-3 TRBD2 TRBV18 few CASSPLAGETDTQYF TGTGCCAGCTCCCCTTTGGCGGGGGAGACAGATACGCAGTATTTT
TRBJ2-1 . TRBV5-4 many CASSLTDEQFF TGTGCCAGCAGCTTGACGGATGAGCAGTTCTTC
TRBJ1-1 . TRBV6-5 few CASRAGGYLNTEAFF TGTGCCAGCAGGGCCGGGGGATACTTGAACACTGAAGCTTTCTTT
TRBJ1-4 TRBD1 TRBV6-5 . CASRPNTGVGGEKLFF TGTGCCAGCAGACCTAACACAGGGGTTGGGGGTGAAAAACTGTTTTTT
TRBJ1-6 . TRBV6-5 few CASSYKSSPLHF TGTGCCAGCAGTTATAAGTCCTCACCCCTCCACTTT
TRBJ2-1 TRBD2 TRBV20-1 . CSALAISGGLYNEQFF TGCAGTGCCCTAGCTATAAGCGGGGGGCTCTACAATGAGCAGTTCTTC
TRBJ2-1 . TRBV28 few CASTPQVFYNEQFF TGTGCCAGCACCCCGCAGGTATTCTACAATGAGCAGTTCTTC
TRBJ1-2 . TRBV4-3 . CASSQEGWGGYTF TGCGCCAGCAGCCAAGAGGGATGGGGTGGCTACACCTTC
TRBJ2-3 TRBD2 TRBV7-2 . CASSPSGGVTDTQYF TGTGCCAGCAGCCCGAGCGGGGGCGTCACAGATACGCAGTATTTT
TRBJ1-4 TRBD1 TRBV12-3/TRBV12-4 . CASRTTGTGRFEKLFF TGTGCCAGCAGAACAACCGGGACAGGGCGTTTCGAAAAACTGTTTTTT
TRBJ2-4 . TRBV4-1 few CASSQGNLLDTSQYF TGCGCCAGCAGCCAAGGAAACTTACTAGACACCTCTCAATACTTC
TRBJ2-7 TRBD1 TRBV12-3/TRBV12-4 . CASIRDRGHEQYF TGTGCCAGCATCCGCGACAGGGGTCACGAGCAGTACTTC
TRBJ2-7 TRBD1 TRBV10-3 . CAIQTGSYEQYF TGTGCCATCCAGACAGGGAGCTACGAGCAGTACTTC
TRBJ2-3 . TRBV20-1 few CSAEITRSTDTQYF TGCAGTGCTGAAATAACAAGGTCCACAGATACGCAGTATTTT
TRBJ2-5 . TRBV5-1 . CASSTGQYQETQYF TGCGCCAGCAGCACCGGACAGTACCAAGAGACCCAGTACTTC
TRBJ1-1 . TRBV29-1 . CSVSTGQNTEAFF TGCAGCGTCTCGACAGGCCAGAACACTGAAGCTTTCTTT
TRBJ1-5 . TRBV4-1 few CASSQVPGMSNQPQHF TGCGCCAGCAGCCAAGTCCCGGGTATGAGCAATCAGCCCCAGCATTTT
TRBJ2-1 TRBD2 TRBV7-3 few CASSPASGGAYNEQFF TGTGCCAGCAGCCCCGCTAGCGGGGGGGCCTACAATGAGCAGTTCTTC
TRBJ2-1 TRBD1 TRBV18 few CASSPLTGGDNEQFF TGTGCCAGCTCACCACTGACAGGGGGAGACAATGAGCAGTTCTTC
TRBJ1-6 . TRBV4-1 . CASSQDRSTEHNSPLHF TGCGCCAGCAGCCAAGATCGTTCGACAGAACATAATTCACCCCTCCACTTT
TRBJ1-2 . TRBV3-1 . CASSLLSGVQDGYTF TGTGCCAGCAGCCTCTTGTCGGGGGTACAAGATGGCTACACCTTC
TRBJ1-6 . TRBV6-4 few CASRRTADSPLHF TGTGCCAGCAGGAGGACGGCAGATTCACCCCTCCACTTT
TRBJ2-3 TRBD2 TRBV20-1 few CSARDQAGAYTDTQYF TGCAGTGCTAGAGATCAGGCGGGAGCCTATACAGATACGCAGTATTTT
TRBJ2-2 TRBD1 TRBV4-1 . CASSQVRTGTNTGELFF TGCGCCAGCAGCCAAGTTAGGACAGGAACGAACACCGGGGAGCTGTTTTTT
TRBJ1-1 . TRBV6-2/TRBV6-3 . CASKARSGEAFF TGTGCCAGCAAAGCCCGCAGCGGGGAAGCTTTCTTT
TRBJ2-1 TRBD2 TRBV5-1 few CASSELAGEYNEQFF TGCGCCAGCAGCGAACTAGCGGGAGAATACAATGAGCAGTTCTTC
TRBJ2-7 . TRBV12-3/TRBV12-4 few CASSLVTAPYSEQYF TGTGCCAGCAGTTTAGTAACTGCGCCCTATTCCGAGCAGTACTTC
TRBJ1-4 . TRBV20-1 . CSASPGPANEKLFF TGCAGTGCTAGTCCGGGTCCGGCTAATGAAAAACTGTTTTTT
TRBJ2-7 . TRBV6-5 . CASRKTGGEQYF TGTGCCAGCAGAAAGACCGGGGGCGAGCAGTACTTC
TRBJ1-4 . TRBV7-9 few CASSRDGNEKLFF TGTGCCAGCAGCCGGGACGGGAATGAAAAACTGTTTTTT
TRBJ2-5 . TRBV5-1 few CASSSGGRGSQETQYF TGCGCCAGCAGCTCCGGCGGGCGGGGTTCCCAAGAGACCCAGTACTTC
TRBJ2-7 TRBD1 TRBV5-4 . CASSSDRSYEQYF TGTGCCAGCAGCTCGGACAGGTCCTACGAGCAGTACTTC
TRBJ2-5 . TRBV30 few CAWSPPPQGETQYF TGTGCCTGGAGTCCGCCCCCCCAGGGCGAGACCCAGTACTTC
TRBJ2-2 TRBD1 TRBV29-1 few CSAKGTGGYLGELFF TGCAGCGCCAAAGGGACAGGGGGTTATCTTGGGGAGCTGTTTTTT
TRBJ1-5 TRBD1 TRBV28 few CASSLLDRGNQPQHF TGTGCCAGCAGTCTGTTGGACAGGGGTAATCAGCCCCAGCATTTT
TRBJ1-2 . TRBV13 few CASSRGRAALDRGYTF TGTGCCAGCAGCCGGGGCAGGGCCGCCCTCGATCGTGGCTACACCTTC
TRBJ2-2 . TRBV20-1 few CSALGPLNTGELFF TGCAGTGCCCTGGGACCGCTGAACACCGGGGAGCTGTTTTTT
TRBJ1-1 . TRBV7-2 . CASSSRWGGQGKPEAFF TGTGCCAGCAGCTCCCGCTGGGGGGGCCAAGGGAAGCCTGAAGCTTTCTTT
TRBJ2-7 . TRBV6-5 . CASSYSSYSNYEQYF TGTGCCAGCAGTTACTCGTCGTACTCGAACTACGAGCAGTACTTC
TRBJ1-4 . TRBV24-1 few CATSEGSRGDGEKLFF TGTGCCACCAGTGAGGGAAGCAGGGGTGACGGAGAAAAACTGTTTTTT
TRBJ2-7 TRBD2 TRBV11-2 . CASSPGLRGVEQYF TGTGCCAGCAGCCCGGGACTACGGGGGGTCGAGCAGTACTTC
TRBJ1-5 . TRBV7-6 few CASSLSPRQDYQPQHF TGTGCCAGCAGCTTATCCCCACGACAGGACTATCAGCCCCAGCATTTT